These T cell receptor beta chains were read from a single sample in a study of a mutant IDH1 vaccine in newly diagnosed glioma. Data came from immunoSEQ multiplex PCR; TCRdb stores just in-frame clones and leaves some out. In the table there are some 38,000 clones, around 82% of which are singletons. Here the sequenced sample was PBMCs, taken from a glioma patient treated with radiotherapy, temozolomide or both. These receptors were obtained from a man aged 35 to 55 with glioma. Some clones in this sample may be carry-over from other donors' samples. Each CDR3 is given with its conserved first and last residue. A D gene is named only where the DNA matches it firmly. Clone size, where shown, is once, few, many, or a class for clones that have expanded.

V: TRBV6-5; length: 12; D: .; J: TRBJ1-4; size: .; CDR3: CASRKEGEKLFF; DNA: TGTGCCAGTCGTAAGGAAGGGGAAAAACTGTTTTTT
V: TRBV5-6; length: 15; D: .; J: TRBJ1-2; size: .; CDR3: CASSRPGPGYYGYTF; DNA: TGTGCCAGCAGCCGCCCCGGACCAGGGTACTATGGCTACACCTTC
V: TRBV2; length: 14; D: .; J: TRBJ2-5; size: .; CDR3: CASREDLPQETQYF; DNA: TGTGCCAGCAGAGAGGACCTACCCCAAGAGACCCAGTACTTC
V: TRBV28; length: 10; D: .; J: TRBJ1-1; size: .; CDR3: CASSVGEAFF; DNA: TGTGCCAGCAGTGTAGGGGAAGCTTTCTTT
V: TRBV7-2; length: 16; D: TRBD2; J: TRBJ2-7; size: .; CDR3: CASSLKRGALSYEQYF; DNA: TGTGCCAGCAGCTTAAAGCGGGGGGCCCTCTCCTACGAGCAGTACTTC
V: TRBV6-6; length: 14; D: .; J: TRBJ1-2; size: once; CDR3: CASSSMTVGDGYTF; DNA: TGTGCCAGCAGTTCCATGACCGTCGGGGATGGCTACACCTTC
V: TRBV6-5; length: 12; D: .; J: TRBJ1-1; size: .; CDR3: CASSLRGTEAFF; DNA: TGTGCCAGCAGCCTACGGGGCACTGAAGCTTTCTTT
V: TRBV9; length: 15; D: TRBD1; J: TRBJ2-7; size: .; CDR3: CASSVGTGYLAEQYF; DNA: TGTGCCAGCAGCGTAGGGACAGGATATTTAGCCGAGCAGTACTTC
V: TRBV27; length: 15; D: .; J: TRBJ1-4; size: .; CDR3: CASSSRISSVEKLFF; DNA: TGTGCCAGCAGTTCTAGGATCTCATCGGTTGAAAAACTGTTTTTT
V: TRBV5-1; length: 13; D: .; J: TRBJ1-1; size: .; CDR3: CASSKGQNTEAFF; DNA: TGCGCCAGCAGTAAGGGGCAGAACACTGAAGCTTTCTTT
V: TRBV23-1; length: 10; D: .; J: TRBJ1-5; size: few; CDR3: CASKPGPQHF; DNA: TGCGCCAGCAAACCCGGTCCCCAGCATTTT
V: TRBV28; length: 16; D: .; J: TRBJ1-1; size: .; CDR3: CASSLQARVGRTEAFF; DNA: TGTGCCAGCAGTTTGCAAGCCAGGGTTGGGAGAACTGAAGCTTTCTTT
V: TRBV6-6; length: 16; D: TRBD2; J: TRBJ2-2; size: .; CDR3: CASRPPLAGGTGELFF; DNA: TGTGCCAGCAGACCCCCACTAGCGGGGGGTACCGGGGAGCTGTTTTTT
V: TRBV25-1; length: 15; D: .; J: TRBJ2-7; size: once; CDR3: CASSDWGDDPYEQYF; DNA: TGTGCCAGCAGTGACTGGGGGGATGATCCCTACGAGCAGTACTTC
V: TRBV11-1; length: 13; D: .; J: TRBJ2-5; size: .; CDR3: CASSFREASTQYF; DNA: TGTGCCAGCAGCTTCCGGGAAGCTTCGACCCAGTACTTC
V: TRBV27; length: 13; D: .; J: TRBJ2-1; size: .; CDR3: CASSFSGTPGIFF; DNA: TGTGCCAGCAGTTTTTCCGGGACGCCGGGGATTTTCTTC
V: TRBV5-1; length: 13; D: .; J: TRBJ2-5; size: .; CDR3: CASSSFNQETQYF; DNA: TGCGCCAGCAGCTCTTTTAACCAAGAGACCCAGTACTTC
V: TRBV11-2; length: 16; D: .; J: TRBJ2-3; size: .; CDR3: CASSLGVGGSTDTQYF; DNA: TGTGCCAGCAGCTTAGGGGTGGGGGGAAGCACAGATACGCAGTATTTT
V: TRBV6-1; length: 12; D: .; J: TRBJ2-5; size: .; CDR3: CASSEGAYEQYF; DNA: TGTGCCAGCAGTGAAGGAGCCTACGAGCAATACTTC
V: TRBV27; length: 14; D: .; J: TRBJ1-2; size: few; CDR3: CASRADSSVYGYTF; DNA: TGTGCCAGCAGGGCCGACAGTTCAGTCTATGGCTACACCTTC